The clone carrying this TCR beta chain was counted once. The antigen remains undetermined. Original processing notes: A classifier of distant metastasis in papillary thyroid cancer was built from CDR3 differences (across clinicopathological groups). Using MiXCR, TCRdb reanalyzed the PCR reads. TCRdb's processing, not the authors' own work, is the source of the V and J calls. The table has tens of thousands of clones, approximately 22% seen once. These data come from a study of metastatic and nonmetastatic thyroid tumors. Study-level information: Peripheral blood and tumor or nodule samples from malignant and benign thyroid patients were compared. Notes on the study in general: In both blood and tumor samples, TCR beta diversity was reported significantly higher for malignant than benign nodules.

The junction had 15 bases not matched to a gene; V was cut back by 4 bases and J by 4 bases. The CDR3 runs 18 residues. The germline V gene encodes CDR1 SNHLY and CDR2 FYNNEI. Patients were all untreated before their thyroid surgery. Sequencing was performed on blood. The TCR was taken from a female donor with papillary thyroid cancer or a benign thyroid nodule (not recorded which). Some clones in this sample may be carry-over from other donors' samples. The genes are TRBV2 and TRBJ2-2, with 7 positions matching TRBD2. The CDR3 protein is CASSVAGVNYRRTGELFF. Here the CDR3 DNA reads TGTGCCAGCAGTGTTGCGGGAGTAAATTATAGGCGCACCGGGGAGCTGTTTTTT.